These T cell receptor beta chains were read from a single sample in a study of identical twins. MiXCR, run by TCRdb on the 5' RACE reads, gives a single entry per CDR3 protein. Of 400,000 to 550,000 distinct CDR3 sequences detected, over 11% appear once; the ten largest clones hold 0.98%. The same data also went into a second study, on yellow fever vaccine responses in identical twins.

Input material: CD4+ T cells sorted from blood. The receptor source for this set is a woman between 18 and 29 years old in good health. The CDR3 runs from the conserved cysteine through the conserved F or W. Fields, in order: J gene, D gene, V gene, clone size, CDR3 protein, CDR3 DNA. D genes are given only for firm matches. For some rows the clone size is stated as once, few or many, or as a class when expanded; others skip it.

>TRBJ2-1|NA|TRBV20-1|few
CSAPIAPLYEQFF
TGCAGTGCACCGATAGCGCCCTTGTATGAGCAGTTCTTC
>TRBJ2-7|NA|TRBV7-2|NA
CASSARFSYEQYF
TGTGCCAGCAGCGCCCGGTTTTCCTACGAGCAGTACTTC
>TRBJ2-7|NA|TRBV29-1|NA
CSVEMFGGAYYEQYF
TGCAGCGTTGAGATGTTTGGCGGGGCTTACTACGAGCAGTACTTC
>TRBJ2-3|TRBD1|TRBV3-1|NA
CASSQGFPGQGADTQYF
TGTGCCAGCAGCCAAGGGTTTCCAGGACAGGGGGCAGATACGCAGTATTTT
>TRBJ2-3|TRBD2|TRBV4-3|NA
CASSRGGTSGTDTQYF
TGCGCCAGCAGCCGAGGGGGGACTAGCGGGACAGATACGCAGTATTTT
>TRBJ2-2|NA|TRBV2|few
CASRAGGSNTGELFF
TGTGCCAGCAGGGCAGGGGGGTCGAACACCGGGGAGCTGTTTTTT
>TRBJ2-5|NA|TRBV2|many
CASSEEGGSLGAQYF
TGTGCCAGCAGTGAAGAGGGCGGCTCCCTAGGAGCCCAGTACTTC
>TRBJ1-1|NA|TRBV3-1|few
CASSQHVGAEAFF
TGTGCCAGCAGCCAGCACGTAGGGGCTGAAGCTTTCTTT
>TRBJ2-7|TRBD1|TRBV6-2/TRBV6-3|many
CASSPRGTGEGEQYF
TGTGCCAGCAGCCCAAGGGGTACAGGGGAAGGCGAGCAGTACTTC
>TRBJ2-2|NA|TRBV27|NA
CASSFGMRVTGELFF
TGTGCCAGCAGTTTTGGAATGAGGGTAACCGGGGAGCTGTTTTTT
>TRBJ2-7|NA|TRBV18|NA
CASSPEYRDEQYF
TGTGCCAGCTCACCAGAGTACAGGGACGAGCAGTACTTC
>TRBJ2-1|NA|TRBV27|few
CASSINGVYNEQFF
TGTGCCAGCAGCATTAACGGGGTTTACAATGAGCAGTTCTTC
>TRBJ1-4|NA|TRBV5-1|NA
CASSLERVGEKLFF
TGCGCCAGCAGCTTGGAGCGGGTTGGGGAAAAACTGTTTTTT
>TRBJ2-3|NA|TRBV12-3/TRBV12-4|few
CASSPGLSPSTDTQYF
TGTGCCAGCAGTCCGGGACTGTCTCCTAGCACAGATACGCAGTATTTT
>TRBJ2-2|NA|TRBV6-2/TRBV6-3|NA
CASSYGTLGGGELFF
TGTGCCAGCAGTTACGGGACCCTCGGGGGCGGGGAGCTGTTTTTT
>TRBJ2-7|NA|TRBV29-1|NA
CSGRQVNYEQYF
TGCAGCGGCAGACAGGTAAACTACGAGCAGTACTTC
>TRBJ2-1|NA|TRBV14|few
CASRGSVESGEQFF
TGTGCCAGCAGAGGTTCGGTAGAATCGGGTGAGCAGTTCTTC
>TRBJ2-6|TRBD1|TRBV29-1|many
CSVGSGTGDSGANVLTF
TGCAGCGTTGGATCCGGGACAGGAGACTCTGGGGCCAACGTCCTGACTTTC
>TRBJ2-5|NA|TRBV19|NA
CASSTASTRKETQYF
TGTGCCAGTAGCACGGCTTCTACAAGAAAAGAGACCCAGTACTTC
>TRBJ2-1|TRBD2|TRBV10-3|few
CAISEPGLASYNEQFF
TGTGCCATCAGTGAGCCGGGACTAGCGAGCTACAATGAGCAGTTCTTC
>TRBJ2-1|TRBD2|TRBV6-1|NA
CASSPTSGGVNEQFF
TGTGCCAGCAGTCCAACTAGCGGGGGGGTCAATGAGCAGTTCTTC
>TRBJ2-1|NA|TRBV15|NA
CATSREVNNEQFF
TGTGCCACCAGCAGAGAAGTTAACAATGAGCAGTTCTTC
>TRBJ2-7|NA|TRBV6-5|many
CASSYSPSSYEQYF
TGTGCCAGCAGTTACTCTCCAAGCTCCTACGAGCAGTACTTC
>TRBJ2-5|TRBD1|TRBV20-1|NA
CSARTGGMETQYF
TGCAGTGCTAGGACAGGGGGTATGGAGACCCAGTACTTC
>TRBJ2-1|TRBD2|TRBV7-2|few
CASTQTGGNEQFF
TGTGCCAGCACCCAGACGGGGGGCAATGAGCAGTTCTTC
>TRBJ1-1|NA|TRBV6-4|NA
CATRRTANTEAFF
TGTGCCACCCGAAGGACAGCGAACACTGAAGCTTTCTTT
>TRBJ2-3|TRBD2|TRBV27|NA
CASTIGTGTSGRRGTQYF
TGTGCCAGCACCATTGGAACCGGGACTAGCGGGAGACGTGGTACGCAGTATTTT
>TRBJ1-2|TRBD1|TRBV5-1|few
CASSLEQGASGYTF
TGCGCCAGCAGCTTGGAACAGGGGGCGTCGGGCTACACCTTC
>TRBJ1-6|NA|TRBV3-1|NA
CASSQVAGWISPLHF
TGTGCCAGCAGCCAAGTAGCAGGGTGGATTTCACCCCTCCACTTT
>TRBJ2-7|TRBD2|TRBV11-2|NA
CASSLVRAAGVYEQYF
TGTGCCAGCAGCTTAGTTCGTGCGGCGGGAGTTTACGAGCAGTACTTC
>TRBJ2-7|TRBD1|TRBV20-1|NA
CSAPAQGATPYEQYF
TGCAGTGCTCCCGCACAGGGGGCTACGCCCTACGAGCAGTACTTC
>TRBJ1-4|TRBD1|TRBV20-1|NA
CSATQGGRVFGEKLFF
TGCAGTGCCACCCAGGGGGGACGGGTTTTCGGAGAAAAACTGTTTTTT
>TRBJ2-1|NA|TRBV7-2|NA
CASSPIRHGSYNEQFF
TGTGCCAGCAGCCCCATACGACACGGCTCCTACAATGAGCAGTTCTTC
>TRBJ2-7|NA|TRBV10-3|many
CAISESRVGVPEQYF
TGTGCCATCAGTGAGTCTCGCGTGGGGGTCCCCGAGCAGTACTTC
>TRBJ2-7|NA|TRBV19|NA
CASSIGPGTYEQYF
TGTGCCAGTAGTATAGGACCGGGGACCTACGAGCAGTACTTC
>TRBJ2-3|NA|TRBV12-3/TRBV12-4|few
CASRRFTDTQYF
TGTGCCAGCAGGCGTTTCACAGATACGCAGTATTTT
>TRBJ2-3|NA|TRBV28|NA
CASSLGMVSTDTQYF
TGTGCCAGCAGTTTAGGTATGGTGTCCACAGATACGCAGTATTTT
>TRBJ1-3|NA|TRBV2|many
CASSEIGPAGNTIYF
TGTGCCAGCAGTGAAATAGGGCCGGCGGGAAACACCATATATTTT
>TRBJ2-3|NA|TRBV7-2|many
CASSRGVDTQYF
TGTGCCAGCAGTCGAGGGGTAGATACGCAGTATTTT
>TRBJ2-7|TRBD2|TRBV20-1|NA
CSARRTSGRAPMLEQYF
TGCAGTGCTAGACGGACTAGCGGGAGGGCCCCTATGCTGGAGCAGTACTTC
>TRBJ2-1|NA|TRBV6-2/TRBV6-3|NA
CASSNSRVAFF
TGTGCCAGCAGCAATTCTAGGGTGGCGTTCTTC
>TRBJ1-6|NA|TRBV5-1|few
CASRQNGQNSPLHF
TGCGCCAGCAGGCAAAACGGACAGAATTCACCCCTCCACTTT
>TRBJ2-5|NA|TRBV18|NA
CASSPSAGGIQETQYF
TGTGCCAGCTCACCGTCGGCAGGGGGGATCCAAGAGACCCAGTACTTC
>TRBJ1-6|NA|TRBV3-1|NA
CASSLQGVDYNSPLHF
TGTGCCAGCAGCCTTCAAGGGGTGGATTATAATTCACCCCTCCACTTT
>TRBJ1-2|NA|TRBV29-1|few
CSVGHSSDGYTF
TGCAGCGTTGGTCACTCCTCGGATGGCTACACCTTC
>TRBJ2-4|TRBD1|TRBV24-1|NA
CATSDRPDRVGSKNIQYF
TGTGCCACCAGTGATCGCCCTGACAGGGTCGGCTCCAAAAACATTCAGTACTTC
>TRBJ1-2|NA|TRBV10-2|many
CASSDPMEGFSGYTF
TGCGCCAGCAGTGACCCGATGGAAGGGTTTAGTGGCTACACCTTC
>TRBJ1-1|TRBD1|TRBV4-2|many
CASSQGQGEPDEAFF
TGTGCCAGCAGCCAAGGACAGGGGGAGCCGGATGAAGCTTTCTTT
>TRBJ2-2|NA|TRBV10-1|NA
CASSDVQLGNTGELFF
TGCGCCAGCAGTGATGTACAGTTGGGGAACACCGGGGAGCTGTTTTTT
>TRBJ2-1|TRBD2|TRBV29-1|NA
CSVGLRLAGVSNEQFF
TGCAGCGTTGGACTTAGACTAGCGGGAGTTAGTAATGAGCAGTTCTTC
>TRBJ1-5|NA|TRBV2|few
CASSETVSSNQPQHF
TGTGCCAGCAGTGAAACGGTATCCAGCAATCAGCCCCAGCATTTT
>TRBJ1-5|TRBD1|TRBV10-3|few
CATRGQGRSNQPQHF
TGTGCCACCCGGGGACAGGGGAGAAGCAATCAGCCCCAGCATTTT
>TRBJ2-3|TRBD2|TRBV28|few
CASSPLGEGRTDTQYF
TGTGCCAGCAGCCCCTTGGGGGAGGGGCGCACAGATACGCAGTATTTT
>TRBJ1-1|TRBD1|TRBV5-1|few
CASSAQGATTTEAFF
TGCGCCAGCAGCGCACAGGGGGCTACGACCACTGAAGCTTTCTTT
>TRBJ2-4|TRBD2|TRBV7-8|NA
CASSSTSGGGKNIQYF
TGTGCCAGCAGCTCGACTAGCGGGGGGGGTAAAAACATTCAGTACTTC